What follows are 23 T cell receptor beta chains derived from one specimen sequenced in a study of T cells after yellow fever vaccination. TCRdb reprocessed the 5' RACE reads with MiXCR, giving one entry per CDR3 protein. In the table there are around 590,000 distinct CDR3 sequences, 9% to 15% of which are singletons. The sample consisted of PBMCs, taken on the day of the yellow fever booster vaccination. These receptors all stem from a young man who received the YFV17D yellow fever vaccine.

V and J are TRBV3-1 and TRBJ2-3; D is unresolved. Trimming removed 0 bases from V and 0 bases from J, with 7 bases in between. CDR3 length equals 15 residues. Germline V gene sequence: CDR1 LGHDT, CDR2 YNNKEL (reference sequence). The chain's CDR3 is CASSQEVASTDTQYF. The CDR3 nucleotides are TGTGCCAGCAGCCAAGAGGTAGCCAGCACAGATACGCAGTATTTT.

This CDR3 is CATSRDWTGEQYF. CDR3 nucleotide sequence: TGTGCCACCAGCAGAGATTGGACGGGCGAGCAGTACTTC. V is TRBV15 and J is TRBJ2-7; no reliable D call. Germline CDR1 reads LNHNV; CDR2 reads YYDKDF (reference sequence). Trimming left V 0 bases short and J 6 bases short, with 9 bases between. This CDR3 comprises 13 residues.

The rearrangement joins TRBV20-1 to TRBJ1-6; no firm D call. The CDR3 is 12 amino acids. From germline, CDR1 is DFQATT and CDR2 SNEGSKA (reference sequence). Trimming left V 4 bases short and J 6 bases short, with 7 bases between. The CDR3: CSAMAGNSPLHF. Written as DNA, the CDR3 is TGCAGTGCTATGGCGGGTAATTCACCCCTCCACTTT.

The chain has TRBV4-2 and TRBJ2-1; maybe TRBD2 (5 bases). Germline CDR1 is LGHNA and CDR2 is YNFKEQ. The CDR3 consists of 18 residues. The V gene lost 4 bases and the J gene lost 0 bases, with 19 bases spanning the gap. CDR3: CASSLGPSHESSYNEQFF. CDR3 nucleotides: TGTGCCAGCAGCCTTGGGCCTAGCCACGAAAGCTCCTACAATGAGCAGTTCTTC.

The chain links TRBV25-1 to TRBJ2-1, with 7 nucleotides matching TRBD2. V lost 3 bases and J lost 4; bases outside the gene matches: 9. Germline V gene sequence: CDR1 MGHDK, CDR2 SYGVNS. This CDR3 comprises 16 residues. CDR3 DNA sequence: TGTGCCAGCAGTGACTTCGGACTAGACACTTACAATGAGCAGTTCTTC. Protein: CASSDFGLDTYNEQFF.

This clonotype was counted between two and nine times. The V gene is TRBV18, the J gene TRBJ1-5, with a tentative D call TRBD1 (6 bases). Deletions cut 6 bases from V and 3 bases from J, with 9 bases between. The germline V gene has CDR1 KGHSH and CDR2 LQKENI. This CDR3 spans 13 amino acids. The CDR3 here is CASSDSHNQPQHF. Here the CDR3 DNA reads TGTGCCAGCTCGGACAGCCACAATCAGCCCCAGCATTTT.

This clonotype was recorded many times. V gene TRBV7-3 combines with J gene TRBJ2-5; D is tentatively TRBD1 or TRBD2 (5 bases each). Germline loops: CDR1 SGHTA, CDR2 FQGTGA. V dropped 1 base and J dropped 4 bases, with 13 bases sitting between them. The CDR3 consists of 15 residues. The CDR3 coding sequence is TGTGCCAGCAGCTTAAGTGGGACCTCGGGAGAGACCCAGTACTTC. Amino acids: CASSLSGTSGETQYF.

The genes are TRBV4-3 and TRBJ2-2; possibly TRBD2 for D (5 bases). The germline V gene encodes CDR1 LGHNA and CDR2 YSLEER. The CDR3 length is 16 residues. Trimming removed 0 bases from V and 1 base from J, with 9 bases in between. Here the CDR3 reads CASSQDPGLNTGELFF. The CDR3 coding sequence is TGCGCCAGCAGCCAAGACCCGGGGTTGAACACCGGGGAGCTGTTTTTT.

This clonotype has ten or more counts. The chain employs TRBV20-1 and TRBJ2-1; 15 bases align to TRBD2. This CDR3 is built from 15 residues. Germline loops: CDR1 DFQATT, CDR2 SNEGSKA (reference sequence). V lost 5 bases, J lost 10 bases, and 9 bases stayed unmatched. The CDR3 is CSALPGLAGGREQFF. CDR3 nucleotides: TGCAGTGCTTTACCGGGACTAGCGGGAGGCCGCGAGCAGTTCTTC.

The chain joins TRBV9 to TRBJ2-3; 7 nucleotides align to TRBD2. Germline CDR1 is SGDLS and CDR2 is YYNGEE. Trimming took 2 bases from V and 1 from J; bases not matched to a gene: 13. CDR3 length: 18 amino acids. The CDR3: CASSVFLGRESGTDTQYF. The CDR3 DNA follows: TGTGCCAGCAGCGTCTTCCTTGGGCGGGAGTCGGGCACAGATACGCAGTATTTT.

The chain is built from TRBV5-5 and TRBJ2-7; tentative D call: TRBD2 (5 bases). The ends were cut back, 1 base at V and 0 bases at J, with 20 bases in the middle. The CDR3 is 18 residues long. CDR1 is SGHKS, CDR2 YYEKEE, per germline (reference sequence). The CDR3 DNA reads TGTGCCAGCAGCTTGATTCCCGGAGGAGGACGGGACTCCTACGAGCAGTACTTC. Translating it yields CASSLIPGGGRDSYEQYF.

This chain connects TRBV30 to TRBJ2-3; TRBD2 matches 15 bases. Per the germline V gene, CDR1 is GTSNPN and CDR2 is SVGIG (reference sequence). V trimming: 2 bases; J trimming: 5 bases; junction bases outside the gene matches: 5. This CDR3 contains 16 residues. CDR3: CAWSRGLAGGQDTQYF. CDR3 bases: TGTGCCTGGAGTCGAGGACTAGCGGGAGGGCAAGATACGCAGTATTTT.

The chain uses TRBV28 and TRBJ2-4; 9 nucleotides agree with TRBD2. Trimming cost V 5 bases and J 3 bases; bases outside gene matches: 17. Germline V gene lookup returns CDR1 MDHEN and CDR2 SYDVKM. This CDR3 spans 19 amino acids. The CDR3 here is CASSLYIDPAGGDKNIQYF. CDR3 DNA sequence: TGTGCCAGCAGTCTCTACATAGATCCAGCGGGAGGAGACAAAAACATTCAGTACTTC. The whole variable domain, remainder taken from reference TRBV28 and TRBJ2-4, is DVKVTQSSRYLVKRTGEKVFLECVQDMDHENMFWYRQDPGLGLRLIYFSYDVKMKEKGDIPEGYSVSREKKERFSLILESASTNQTSMYLCASSLYIDPAGGDKNIQYFGAGTRLSVL.

The rearrangement links TRBV9 to TRBJ1-2; 10 bases are a match to TRBD1. J was trimmed by 7 bases and V by 3 bases; bases with no gene match: 9. Per the germline V gene, CDR1 is SGDLS and CDR2 is YYNGEE. CDR3 length equals 15 residues. The CDR3 DNA reads as TGTGCCAGCAGCGCCTCGACAGGGGGCAGGGGTGGCTACACCTTC. Translated, it gives CASSASTGGRGGYTF.

The gene calls are TRBV2 and TRBJ2-3; D not certain. CDR1 and CDR2 (germline): SNHLY, FYNNEI. The CDR3 is made up of 11 amino acids. V lost 6 bases and J lost 8, with 9 bases in between. Here the CDR3 reads CASRTWATQYF. The CDR3 DNA reads as TGTGCCAGCAGAACCTGGGCTACGCAGTATTTT. Drawing the rest from reference TRBV2 and TRBJ2-3, the complete variable domain is EPEVTQTPSHQVTQMGQEVILRCVPISNHLYFYWYRQILGQKVEFLVSFYNNEISEKSEIFDDQFSVERPDGSNFTLKIRSTKLEDSAMYFCASRTWATQYFGPGTRLTVL.

The genes are TRBV3-1 and TRBJ1-2; D is uncertain. The ends were cut back, 0 bases at V and 7 bases at J, with 6 bases in the middle. This CDR3 contains 12 residues. Per the germline V gene, CDR1 is LGHDT and CDR2 is YNNKEL (reference sequence). In DNA form, the CDR3 reads TGTGCCAGCAGCCAAGAGCAGGCTGGCTACACCTTC. Its protein product is CASSQEQAGYTF.

This clonotype was counted a few times. The V and J genes are TRBV4-3 and TRBJ1-2, with no clear D. Germline loops: CDR1 LGHNA, CDR2 YSLEER. Trimming shortened V by 4 bases and J by 3 bases, and 12 bases separated the two germline ends. The CDR3 has 14 residues. The CDR3 DNA follows: TGCGCCAGCAGCCCCGGGAGGGCAGACTATGGCTACACCTTC. Protein product: CASSPGRADYGYTF.

The chain couples TRBV29-1 to TRBJ2-3; 9 positions match TRBD2. The CDR3 sequence is 16 residues long. Germline V gene sequence: CDR1 SQVTM, CDR2 ANQGSEA. Trimming took 5 bases from V and 4 from J; bases not matched to a gene: 13. CDR3 amino acids: CSVTLGSGRFPDTQYF. DNA for the CDR3: TGCAGCGTTACGCTAGGGAGCGGGAGGTTCCCAGATACGCAGTATTTT.

The chain links TRBV7-2 to TRBJ2-7; no clear D gene. Germline V lookup: CDR1 SGHTA, CDR2 FQGNSA. The CDR3 extends over 13 amino acids. Trimming left V 1 base short and J 2 bases short, with 6 bases between. Here the CDR3 reads CASSLEPTYEQYF. CDR3 bases: TGTGCCAGCAGCTTAGAACCAACCTACGAGCAGTACTTC.

The rearrangement joins TRBV24-1 to TRBJ2-3, with TRBD1 matching over 10 bases. The J segment lost 0 bases and the V segment lost 5 bases, leaving 4 bases of the junction unmatched. Germline CDR1 is KGHDR and CDR2 is SFDVKD. The CDR3 is made up of 16 amino acids. CDR3 sequence reads: CATSGGQGESTDTQYF. Here the CDR3 DNA reads TGTGCCACCAGTGGTGGACAGGGGGAAAGCACAGATACGCAGTATTTT.

The chain carries TRBV10-3 and TRBJ2-3; 11 bases are shared with TRBD2. The CDR3 has 15 amino acids. V trimming: 6 bases; J trimming: 2 bases; junction bases outside the gene matches: 4. Germline values: CDR1 ENHRY, CDR2 SYGVKD. CDR3 protein: CAIRRTSGYTDTQYF. CDR3 DNA: TGTGCCATCAGAAGGACTAGCGGGTACACAGATACGCAGTATTTT.

This chain joins TRBV18 and TRBJ1-4; 8 bases map to TRBD1. CDR3 size: 14 residues. The ends lost 6 bases at V and 4 bases at J; junction bases unmatched: 4. CDR1 and CDR2 from the germline V gene are KGHSH and LQKENI. The CDR3 is CASSRTGNNEKLFF. DNA for the CDR3: TGTGCCAGCTCCCGGACAGGGAATAATGAAAAACTGTTTTTT.

The chain combines TRBV14 with TRBJ1-1, with D possibly being TRBD1 (6 bases). This CDR3 contains 13 residues. Germline loops: CDR1 SGHDN, CDR2 FVKESK. Trimming took 2 bases from V and 4 from J, leaving 8 bases between them. This chain's CDR3 is CASSQNRATEAFF. The DNA for the CDR3 is TGTGCCAGCAGCCAAAACAGGGCCACTGAAGCTTTCTTT.